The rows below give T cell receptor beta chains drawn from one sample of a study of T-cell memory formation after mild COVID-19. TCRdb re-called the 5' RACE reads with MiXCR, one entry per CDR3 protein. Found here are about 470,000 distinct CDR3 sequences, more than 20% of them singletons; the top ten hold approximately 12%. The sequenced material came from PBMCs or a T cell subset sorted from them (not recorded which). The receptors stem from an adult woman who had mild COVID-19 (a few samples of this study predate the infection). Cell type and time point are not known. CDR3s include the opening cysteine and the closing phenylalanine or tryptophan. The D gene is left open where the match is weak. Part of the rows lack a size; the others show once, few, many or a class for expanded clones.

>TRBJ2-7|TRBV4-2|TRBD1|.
TGTGCCAGCAGCCAAGATTTCGACAGGGGACACGAGCAGTACTTC
CASSQDFDRGHEQYF
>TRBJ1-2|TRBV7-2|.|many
TGTGCCAGCAGCTTAGAGAGGGGACCCTATGGCTACACCTTC
CASSLERGPYGYTF
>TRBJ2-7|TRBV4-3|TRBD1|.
TGCGCCAGCAGCCGAGTGGGACAGTTCGAAGAGCAGTACTTC
CASSRVGQFEEQYF
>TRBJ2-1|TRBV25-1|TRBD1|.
TGTGCCAGCAGCGGGACAGCGACAGTTGGTGAGCAGTTCTTC
CASSGTATVGEQFF
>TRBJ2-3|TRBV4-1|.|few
TGCGCCAGCAGCCGACCCGGGACCCAGAGCGATACGCAGTATTTT
CASSRPGTQSDTQYF
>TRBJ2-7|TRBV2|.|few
TGTGCCAGCAGTGAAGAGAACTCCTACGAGCAGTACTTC
CASSEENSYEQYF
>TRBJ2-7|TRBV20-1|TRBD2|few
TGCAGTGCGAGCGGGGATCCCTACGAGCAGTACTTC
CSASGDPYEQYF
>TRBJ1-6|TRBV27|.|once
TGTGCCAGCAGTTTTACAGGGTCGAATAATTCACCCCTCCACTTT
CASSFTGSNNSPLHF
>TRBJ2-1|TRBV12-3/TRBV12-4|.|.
TGTGCCAGCAACCCGGGGAGCTCCTACAATGAGCAGTTCTTC
CASNPGSSYNEQFF
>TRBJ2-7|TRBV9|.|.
TGTGCCAGCAGCGTAGAAGGGGTTCCTCGCTACGAGCAGTACTTC
CASSVEGVPRYEQYF
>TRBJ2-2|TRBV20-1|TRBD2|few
TGCAGTACCCCTAGCGGGAGGGCACCCGGGGAGCTGTTTTTT
CSTPSGRAPGELFF
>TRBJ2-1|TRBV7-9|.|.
TGTGCCAGCACCCCTAGGGGGAACAATGAGCAGTTCTTC
CASTPRGNNEQFF
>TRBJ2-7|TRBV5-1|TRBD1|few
TGCGCCAGCAGCTCCCCCGGGACAGGGGGCTACGAGCAGTACTTC
CASSSPGTGGYEQYF
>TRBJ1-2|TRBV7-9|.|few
TGTGCCAGCAGCTTAAATCAGGGTGCTAACTATGGCTACACCTTC
CASSLNQGANYGYTF
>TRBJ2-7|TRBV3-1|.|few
TGTGCCAGCAGCCAGACCGCAAGGGGTTACGAGCAGTACTTC
CASSQTARGYEQYF
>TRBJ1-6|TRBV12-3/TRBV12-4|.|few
TGTGCCAGCAGTCGCCCTGCAGGGCGGAACTCACCCCTCCACTTT
CASSRPAGRNSPLHF
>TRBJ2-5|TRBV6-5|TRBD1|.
TGTGCCAGCAGTTGGGGACAGGGGCCTCAAGAGACCCAGTACTTC
CASSWGQGPQETQYF
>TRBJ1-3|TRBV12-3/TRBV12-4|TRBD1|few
TGTGCCAGCAGCCCTTTGGGACAGGGGGTCCCACTCTCTGGAAACACCATATATTTT
CASSPLGQGVPLSGNTIYF
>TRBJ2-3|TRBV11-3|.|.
TGTGCCAGCAGCTTAGAGGGGGGCCTAGCCACAGATACGCAGTATTTT
CASSLEGGLATDTQYF
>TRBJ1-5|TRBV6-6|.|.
TGTGCCAGCAGTTACTCGAGAGGGGGAAATAGCAATCAGCCCCAGCATTTT
CASSYSRGGNSNQPQHF
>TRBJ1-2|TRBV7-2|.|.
TGTGCCAGCAGCTCCTCCCATGGATTCTATGGCTACACCTTC
CASSSSHGFYGYTF
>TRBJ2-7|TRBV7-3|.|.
TGTGCCAAACTCTACAGGGCATGGACGAGCTACGAGCAGTACTTC
CAKLYRAWTSYEQYF
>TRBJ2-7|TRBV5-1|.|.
TGCGCCAGCAGCTTGTCAGACAGCACCTACGAGCAGTACTTC
CASSLSDSTYEQYF
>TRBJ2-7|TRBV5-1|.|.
TGCGCCAGCAGCGGTCCGACAGCGACATACGAGCAGTACTTC
CASSGPTATYEQYF
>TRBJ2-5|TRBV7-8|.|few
TGTGCCAGCAGCTTACCCCATTGGAGGGAAGAGACCCAGTACTTC
CASSLPHWREETQYF
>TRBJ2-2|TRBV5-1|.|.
TGCGCCAGCAGCCTTGTACCAGGGCCCACCGGGGAGCTGTTTTTT
CASSLVPGPTGELFF
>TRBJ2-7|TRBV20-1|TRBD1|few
TGCAGTGCTCCAGAAAGACAGGGGGCAATCTACGAGCAGTACTTC
CSAPERQGAIYEQYF
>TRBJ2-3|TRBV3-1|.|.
TGTGCCAGCAGCCAAGACCCGACCTGGGCAGGACCACTCTCCACAGATACGCAGTATTTT
CASSQDPTWAGPLSTDTQYF
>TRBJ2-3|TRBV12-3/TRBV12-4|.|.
TGTGCCAGCTTTCGGGGGGACATCACAGATACGCAGTATTTT
CASFRGDITDTQYF
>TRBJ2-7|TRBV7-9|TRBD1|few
TGTGCCAGCAGCGTAGGGTGGGACAGGGCCTACGAGCAGTACTTC
CASSVGWDRAYEQYF
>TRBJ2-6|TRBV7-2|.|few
TGTGCCAGCAGCTTTAACTCTGGGGCCAACGTCCTGACTTTC
CASSFNSGANVLTF
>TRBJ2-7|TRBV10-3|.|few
TGTGCCATCAATGATGGGACAAGATCCTACGAGCAGTACTTC
CAINDGTRSYEQYF
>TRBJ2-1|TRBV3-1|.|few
TGTGCCAGCAGAGCCCGATGGAGCTCCTACAATGAGCAGTTCTTC
CASRARWSSYNEQFF
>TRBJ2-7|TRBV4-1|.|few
TGCGCCAGCAGCCAACTCGGACAGTCCCAGGAAGAGCAGTACTTC
CASSQLGQSQEEQYF
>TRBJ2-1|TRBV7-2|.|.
TGTGCCAGCGCGTGGTTGAGCTCCTACAATGAGCAGTTCTTC
CASAWLSSYNEQFF
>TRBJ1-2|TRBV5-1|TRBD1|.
TGCGCCAGCAGCTGGGGGACAGGGTATGGCTACACCTTC
CASSWGTGYGYTF
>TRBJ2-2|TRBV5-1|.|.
TGCGCCAGCAGCTTGGAGGTGGTCACCGGGGAGCTGTTTTTT
CASSLEVVTGELFF
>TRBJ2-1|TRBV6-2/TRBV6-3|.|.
TGTGCCAGCAGTCATGGACTAGAGCAGTTCTTC
CASSHGLEQFF
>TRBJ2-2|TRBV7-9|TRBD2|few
TGTGCCGGCACCATAGCGGGGGTGTACGCGAACACCGGGGAGCTGTTTTTT
CAGTIAGVYANTGELFF
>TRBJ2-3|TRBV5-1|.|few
TGCGCCAGCAGCTTGGCTTGGGCAGATACGCAGTATTTT
CASSLAWADTQYF
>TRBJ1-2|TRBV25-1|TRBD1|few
TGTGCCAGCAGTGAATATTCGTACAGGGGGGATGGCTACACCTTC
CASSEYSYRGDGYTF
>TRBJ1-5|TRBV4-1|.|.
TGCGCCAGCAGCCAAGAACCTTCGGGGCGCAATCAGCCCCAGCATTTT
CASSQEPSGRNQPQHF
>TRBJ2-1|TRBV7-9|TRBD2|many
TGTGCCAGCAGCCCACTAGCGGGAGATGAGCAGTTCTTC
CASSPLAGDEQFF
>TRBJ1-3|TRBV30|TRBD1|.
TGTGCCTGGAGTGGGGCAGGGGGAACTGGAAACACCATATATTTT
CAWSGAGGTGNTIYF
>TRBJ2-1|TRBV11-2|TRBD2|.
TGTGCCAGCAGTACCGGGACTAGCGGGGGGGATGAGCAGTTCTTC
CASSTGTSGGDEQFF
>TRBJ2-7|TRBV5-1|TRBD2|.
TGCGCCAGCAGCACGGCTAGCGGCTCCTACGAGCAGTACTTC
CASSTASGSYEQYF
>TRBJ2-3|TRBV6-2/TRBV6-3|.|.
TGTGCCAGCCAACAGACAGATACGCAGTATTTT
CASQQTDTQYF